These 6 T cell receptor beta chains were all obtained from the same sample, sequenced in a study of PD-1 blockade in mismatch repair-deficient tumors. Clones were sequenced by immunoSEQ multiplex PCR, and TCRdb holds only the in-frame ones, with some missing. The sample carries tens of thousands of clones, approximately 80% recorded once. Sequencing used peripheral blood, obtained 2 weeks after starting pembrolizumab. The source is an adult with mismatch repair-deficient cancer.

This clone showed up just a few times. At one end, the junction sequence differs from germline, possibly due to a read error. The CDR3 here is CASSVGGQGKAF. Here the CDR3 DNA reads TGTGCCAGCAGTGTCGGAGGACAGGGAAAAGCCTTT. This rearrangement joins TRBV6-1 to TRBJ1-1, with 8 bases fitting TRBD1. CDR1 and CDR2 (germline): MNHNS, SASEGT. The CDR3 is 12 amino acids.

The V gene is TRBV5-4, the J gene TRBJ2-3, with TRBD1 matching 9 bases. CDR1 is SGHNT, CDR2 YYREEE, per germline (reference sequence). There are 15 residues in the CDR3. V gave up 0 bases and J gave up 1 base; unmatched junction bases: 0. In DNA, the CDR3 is TGTGCCAGCAGCTTGGGGGACAGGGGCACAGATACGCAGTATTTT. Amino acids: CASSLGDRGTDTQYF.

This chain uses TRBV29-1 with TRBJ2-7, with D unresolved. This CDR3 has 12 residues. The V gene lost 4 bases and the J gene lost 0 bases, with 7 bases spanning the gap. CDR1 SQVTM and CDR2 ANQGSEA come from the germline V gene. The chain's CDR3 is CSVGFYSYEQYF. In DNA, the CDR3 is TGCAGCGTTGGTTTTTACTCCTACGAGCAGTACTTC.

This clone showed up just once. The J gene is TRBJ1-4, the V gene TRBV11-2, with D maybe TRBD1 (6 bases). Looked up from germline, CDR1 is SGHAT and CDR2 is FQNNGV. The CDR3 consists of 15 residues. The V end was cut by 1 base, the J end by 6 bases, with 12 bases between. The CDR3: CASSLGTARDEKLFF. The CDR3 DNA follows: TGTGCCAGCAGCTTAGGGACAGCCCGAGATGAAAAACTGTTTTTT.

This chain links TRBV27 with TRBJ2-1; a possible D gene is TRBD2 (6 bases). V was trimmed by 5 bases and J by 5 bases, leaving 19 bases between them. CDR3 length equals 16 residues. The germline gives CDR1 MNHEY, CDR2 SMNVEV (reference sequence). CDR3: CASSRGTGYSHNEQFF. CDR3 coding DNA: TGTGCCAGCAGTCGGGGGACGGGGTACTCGCACAATGAGCAGTTCTTC.

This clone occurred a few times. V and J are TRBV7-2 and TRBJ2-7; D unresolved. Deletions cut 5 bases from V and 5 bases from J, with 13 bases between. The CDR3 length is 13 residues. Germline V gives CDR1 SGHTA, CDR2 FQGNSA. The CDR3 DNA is TGTGCCAGCAGCGGCCGGGCACGCCACGAGCAGTACTTC. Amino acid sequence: CASSGRARHEQYF.